A selection of T cell receptor beta chains follows, all from one sample in a study of cytomegalovirus exposure and HLA in healthy donors. This table comes from immunoSEQ multiplex PCR, and its TCRdb copy is limited to in-frame clones, with some not included. The listing records about 130,000 clones. What was sequenced was PBMCs. These receptors were obtained from a woman aged 60-75 years in good health and CMV-seronegative. CDR3s include the opening cysteine and the closing phenylalanine or tryptophan.

>TRBV6-1
CASSESGRGEQYF
>TRBV4-2
CASSQDGTGVTEAFF
>TRBV5-4
CASMIAGNGQETQYF
>TRBV9
CASRDSPQGANVLTF
>TRBV7-2
CASSGLAGNTDTQYF
>TRBV6-5
CASSSGIWANTGELFF
>TRBV5-1
CASSLVGGSVPDTQYF
>TRBV2
CASSSRRADRGKNGYTF
>TRBV5-1
CASSRQGMNTEAFF
>TRBV28
CASSSGQGYGYTF
>TRBV13
CASSEYRGGGPTDTQYF
>TRBV19
CASSTKSIRTDSYSYEQYF
>TRBV28
CASRAGQGYDSPLHF
>TRBV5-4
CASSLDSNSPLHF
>TRBV6-5
CASSYSIKGDEKLFF
>TRBV10-2
CASRAGYTQYF
>TRBV18
CASSPQGLNQPQHF
>TRBV2
CASSVRQGEYYGYTF
>TRBV7-2
CASSLKTSMNTEAFF
>TRBV28
CASSWAGNQPQHF
>TRBV7-6
CASSLAPATNEKLFF
>TRBV5-5
CASSQDQQGLSYEQYF
>TRBV18
CASSPPKGLAKSSYEQYF
>TRBV2
CASRGQGARGYTF
>TRBV5-1
CASSLVAGSTDTQYF
>TRBV13
CASGPDPRGEQFF
>TRBV2
CASSPTGRRQPQHF
>TRBV28
CASSILGVAGGSDTQYF
>TRBV5-4
CASSLDDRGHTF
>TRBV4-1
CASNQVGQPVGQPQHF
>TRBV2
CASSWTGRAGNIQYF
>TRBV5-6
CASSLTQGNEKLFF
>TRBV9
CASSRGRGDYEQYF
>TRBV18
CASSPGRLPGNTIYF
>TRBV15
CATNEGQFSSGNTIYF
>TRBV7-8
CASSLQGKNTGELFF
>TRBV4-2
CASSPSGGRQETQYF
>TRBV27
CASSLSRHENTEAFF
>TRBV6-1
CASSEVWTSGRGEQYF
>TRBV9
CASSRISRDRGNSNQPQHF
>TRBV28
CASSLPGLSETQYF
>TRBV5-6
CASSLGPGDKNIQYF
>TRBV18
CASSPQGYNGNTIYF
>TRBV11-2
CASSQKQGANTEAFF
>TRBV15
CATSRAEGEAFF
>TRBV6-1
CASREGGLVQAFF